This T cell receptor (beta chain) appears in the sequencing data of a study of blood T cell repertoires in COVID-19. Study-wide context: Donors in the United States, Italy and Spain gave samples during acute or convalescent COVID-19. T cells, B-cell-depleted T cells, or PBMCs supplied cDNA or gDNA.

Across 20 to 25 US areas, participants ranged in age from roughly 18 to 95 years. Donors were grouped by their self-reported clinical history. Libraries were prepared by immunoSEQ multiplex PCR; TCRdb keeps only in-frame clonotypes and omits some of them. The sample yields 300,000 to 400,000 clones, about 90% seen once. With 5 bases removed from V and 7 bases from J, the gap between germline ends came to 12 bases. CDR3 length equals 14 residues. Germline V gene data show CDR1 as SEHNR and CDR2 as FQNEAQ (reference sequence). This sequence originates from a woman aged 25 to 39 who had recovered from COVID-19. The chain has TRBV7-9 and TRBJ1-6, with D maybe TRBD1 (6 bases). The material sequenced was PBMCs or T cells enriched from blood (not recorded which). CDR3 sequence reads: CASSHGQQNSPLHF. The DNA of the CDR3 is TGTGCCAGCAGCCATGGACAGCAAAATTCACCCCTCCACTTT.